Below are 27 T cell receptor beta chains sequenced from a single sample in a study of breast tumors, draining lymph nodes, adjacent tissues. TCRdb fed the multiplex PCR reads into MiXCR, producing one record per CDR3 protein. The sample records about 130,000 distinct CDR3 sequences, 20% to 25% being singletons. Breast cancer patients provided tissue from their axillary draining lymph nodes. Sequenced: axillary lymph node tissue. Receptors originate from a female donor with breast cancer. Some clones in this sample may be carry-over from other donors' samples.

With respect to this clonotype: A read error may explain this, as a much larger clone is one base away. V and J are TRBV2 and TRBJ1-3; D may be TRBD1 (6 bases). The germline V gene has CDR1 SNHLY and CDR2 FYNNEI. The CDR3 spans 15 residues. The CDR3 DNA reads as TGTGTCAGCGGTAGTACGGGGGCGTTTGGAAACACCATATATTTT. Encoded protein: CVSGSTGAFGNTIYF.

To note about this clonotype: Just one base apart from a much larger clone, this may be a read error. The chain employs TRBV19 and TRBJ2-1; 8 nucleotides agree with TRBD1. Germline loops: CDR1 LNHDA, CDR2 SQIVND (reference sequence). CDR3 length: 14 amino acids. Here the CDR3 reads CASIGQGAYNVQFF. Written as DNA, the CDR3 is TGTGCCAGTATCGGGCAGGGGGCCTACAATGTGCAGTTCTTC.

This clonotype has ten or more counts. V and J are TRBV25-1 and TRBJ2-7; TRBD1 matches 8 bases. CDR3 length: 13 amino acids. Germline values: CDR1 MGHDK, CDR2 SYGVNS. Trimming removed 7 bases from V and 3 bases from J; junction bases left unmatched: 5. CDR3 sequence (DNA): TGTGCCAGCACCCGGACAGGGTTCTACGAGCAGTACTTC. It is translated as CASTRTGFYEQYF.

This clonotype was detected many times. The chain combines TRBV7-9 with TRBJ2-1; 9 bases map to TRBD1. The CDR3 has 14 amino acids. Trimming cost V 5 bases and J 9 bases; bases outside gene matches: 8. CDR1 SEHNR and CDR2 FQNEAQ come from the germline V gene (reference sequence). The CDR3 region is CASSTGTGKGEQFF. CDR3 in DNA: TGTGCCAGCAGCACCGGGACAGGGAAAGGTGAGCAGTTCTTC.

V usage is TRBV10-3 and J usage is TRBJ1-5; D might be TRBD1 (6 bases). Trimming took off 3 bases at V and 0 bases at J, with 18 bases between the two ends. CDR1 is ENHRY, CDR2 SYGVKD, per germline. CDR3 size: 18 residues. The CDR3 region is CAISEQGRLGDSNQPQHF. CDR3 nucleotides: TGTGCCATCAGTGAACAGGGACGTTTGGGTGATAGCAATCAGCCCCAGCATTTT.

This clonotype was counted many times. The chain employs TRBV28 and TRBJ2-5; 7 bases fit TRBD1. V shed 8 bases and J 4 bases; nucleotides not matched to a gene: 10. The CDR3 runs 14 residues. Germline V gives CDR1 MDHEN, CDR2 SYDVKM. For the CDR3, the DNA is TGTGCCAGCGGAGACAGGGTTGCGGTAGAGACCCAGTACTTC. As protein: CASGDRVAVETQYF.

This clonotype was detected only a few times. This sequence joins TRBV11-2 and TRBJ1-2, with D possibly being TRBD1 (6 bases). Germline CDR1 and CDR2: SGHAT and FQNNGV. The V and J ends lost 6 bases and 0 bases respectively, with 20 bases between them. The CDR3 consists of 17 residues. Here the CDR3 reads CASSSRLGHPTNYGYTF. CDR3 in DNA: TGTGCCAGCAGTTCCAGGCTGGGACACCCTACTAACTATGGCTACACCTTC.

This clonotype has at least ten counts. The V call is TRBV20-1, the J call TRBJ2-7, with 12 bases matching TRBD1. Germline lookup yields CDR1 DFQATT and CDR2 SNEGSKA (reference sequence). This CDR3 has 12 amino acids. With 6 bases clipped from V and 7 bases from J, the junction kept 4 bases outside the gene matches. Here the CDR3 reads CSAGQGAQEQYF. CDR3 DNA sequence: TGCAGTGCGGGACAGGGGGCGCAGGAGCAGTACTTC.

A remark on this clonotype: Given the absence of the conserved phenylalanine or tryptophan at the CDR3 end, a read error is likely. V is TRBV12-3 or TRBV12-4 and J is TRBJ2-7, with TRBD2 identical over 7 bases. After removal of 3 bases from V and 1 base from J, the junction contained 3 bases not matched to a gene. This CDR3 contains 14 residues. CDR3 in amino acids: CASSLRGGSYEQYS. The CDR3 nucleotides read TGTGCCAGCAGTTTGCGGGGAGGGTCCTACGAGCAGTACTCC.

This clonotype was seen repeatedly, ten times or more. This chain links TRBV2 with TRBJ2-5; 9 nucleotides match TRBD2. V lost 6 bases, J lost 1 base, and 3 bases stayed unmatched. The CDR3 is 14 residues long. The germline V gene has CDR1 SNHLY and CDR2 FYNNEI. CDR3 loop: CASSKTSGQETQYF. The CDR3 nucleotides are TGTGCCAGCAGCAAGACTAGCGGCCAAGAGACCCAGTACTTC.

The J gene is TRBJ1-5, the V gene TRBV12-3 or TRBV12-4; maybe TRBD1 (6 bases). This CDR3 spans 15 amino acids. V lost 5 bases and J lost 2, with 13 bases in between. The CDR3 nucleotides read TGTGCCAGCAGTCCACAGGGTATAGGCAATCAGCCCCAGCATTTT. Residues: CASSPQGIGNQPQHF.

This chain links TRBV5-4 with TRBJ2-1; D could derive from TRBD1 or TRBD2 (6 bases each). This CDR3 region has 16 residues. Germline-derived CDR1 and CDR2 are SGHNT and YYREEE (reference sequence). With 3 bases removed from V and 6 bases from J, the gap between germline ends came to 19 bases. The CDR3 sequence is CASSSPPRGPGNEQFF. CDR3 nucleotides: TGTGCCAGCAGCTCCCCGCCCCGGGGGCCGGGCAATGAGCAGTTCTTC. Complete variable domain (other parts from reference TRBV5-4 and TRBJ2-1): ETGVTQSPTHLIKTRGQQVTLRCSSQSGHNTVSWYQQALGQGPQFIFQYYREEENGRGNFPPRFSGLQFPNYSSELNVNALELDDSALYLCASSSPPRGPGNEQFFGPGTRLTVL.

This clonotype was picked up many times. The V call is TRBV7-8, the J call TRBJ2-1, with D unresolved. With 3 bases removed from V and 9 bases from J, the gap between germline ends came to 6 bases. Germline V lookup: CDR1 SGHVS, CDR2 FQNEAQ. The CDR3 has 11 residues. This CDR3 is CASSFIGEQFF. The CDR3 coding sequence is TGTGCCAGCAGCTTCATCGGTGAGCAGTTCTTC.

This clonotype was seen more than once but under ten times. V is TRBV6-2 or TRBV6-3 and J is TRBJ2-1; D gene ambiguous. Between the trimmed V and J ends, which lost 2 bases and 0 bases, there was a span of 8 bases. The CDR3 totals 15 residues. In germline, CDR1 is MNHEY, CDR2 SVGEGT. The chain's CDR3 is CASSYHRSSYNEQFF. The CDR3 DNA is TGTGCCAGCAGTTACCATAGGAGCTCCTACAATGAGCAGTTCTTC.

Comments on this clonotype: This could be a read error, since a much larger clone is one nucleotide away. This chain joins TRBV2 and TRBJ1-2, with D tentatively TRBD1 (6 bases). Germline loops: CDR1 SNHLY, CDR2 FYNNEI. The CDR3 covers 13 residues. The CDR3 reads CATNREVNYGHTF. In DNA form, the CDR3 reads TGTGCCACAAACAGGGAAGTTAACTATGGCCACACCTTC.

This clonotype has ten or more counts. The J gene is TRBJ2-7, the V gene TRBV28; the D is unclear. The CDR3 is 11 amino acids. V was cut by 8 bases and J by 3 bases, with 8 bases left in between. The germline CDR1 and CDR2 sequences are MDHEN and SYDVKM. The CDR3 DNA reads TGTGCCAGCCTTGAGGTCTACGAGCAGTACTTC. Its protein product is CASLEVYEQYF.

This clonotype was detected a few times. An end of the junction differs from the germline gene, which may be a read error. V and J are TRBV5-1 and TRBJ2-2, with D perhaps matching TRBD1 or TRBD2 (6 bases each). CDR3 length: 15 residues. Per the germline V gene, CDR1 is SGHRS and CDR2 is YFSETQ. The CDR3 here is CASSFDRSSTGGLFF. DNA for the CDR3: TGCGCCAGCAGCTTCGACAGGTCCAGCACCGGGGGGCTGTTTTTT.

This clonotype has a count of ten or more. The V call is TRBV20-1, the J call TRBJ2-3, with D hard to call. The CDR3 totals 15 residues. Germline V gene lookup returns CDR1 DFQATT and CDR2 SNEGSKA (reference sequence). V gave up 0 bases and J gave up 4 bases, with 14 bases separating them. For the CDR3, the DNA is TGCAGTGCTAGAGATTTGACCCGCTGGGCAGATACGCAGTATTTT. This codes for CSARDLTRWADTQYF.

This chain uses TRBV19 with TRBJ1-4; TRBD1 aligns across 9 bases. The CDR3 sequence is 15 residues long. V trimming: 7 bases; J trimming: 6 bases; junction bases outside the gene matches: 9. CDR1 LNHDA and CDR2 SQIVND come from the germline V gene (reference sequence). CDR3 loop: CASILTGGDHEKLFF. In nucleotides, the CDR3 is TGTGCCAGTATCCTCACAGGGGGCGATCATGAAAAACTGTTTTTT.

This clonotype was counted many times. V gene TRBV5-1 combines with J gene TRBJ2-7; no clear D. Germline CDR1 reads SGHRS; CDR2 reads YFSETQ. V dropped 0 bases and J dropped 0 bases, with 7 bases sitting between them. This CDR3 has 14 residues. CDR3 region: CASSLDPNSYEQYF. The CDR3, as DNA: TGCGCCAGCAGCTTGGACCCTAACTCCTACGAGCAGTACTTC.

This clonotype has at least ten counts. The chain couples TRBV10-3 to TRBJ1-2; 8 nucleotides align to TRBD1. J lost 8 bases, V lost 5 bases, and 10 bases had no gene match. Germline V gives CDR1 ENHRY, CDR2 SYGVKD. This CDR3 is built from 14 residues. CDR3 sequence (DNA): TGTGCCATCAGTCGCTCCGGACAGGGAGAGGGCTACACCTTC. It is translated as CAISRSGQGEGYTF.

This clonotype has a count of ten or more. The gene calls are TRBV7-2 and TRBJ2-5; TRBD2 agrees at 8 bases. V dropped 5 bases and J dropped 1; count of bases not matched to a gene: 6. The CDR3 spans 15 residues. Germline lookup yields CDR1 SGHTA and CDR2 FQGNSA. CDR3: CASSPTSAAQETQYF. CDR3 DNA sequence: TGTGCCAGCAGCCCGACTAGCGCCGCCCAAGAGACCCAGTACTTC. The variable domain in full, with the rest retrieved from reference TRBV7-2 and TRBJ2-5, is GAGVSQSPSNKVTEKGKDVELRCDPISGHTALYWYRQSLGQGLEFLIYFQGNSAPDKSGLPSDRFSAERTGGSVSTLTIQRTQQEDSAVYLCASSPTSAAQETQYFGPGTRLLVL.

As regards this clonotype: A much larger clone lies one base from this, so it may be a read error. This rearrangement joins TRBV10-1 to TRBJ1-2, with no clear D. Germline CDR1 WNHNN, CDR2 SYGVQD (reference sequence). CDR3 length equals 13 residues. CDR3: CASSESGNYGYAF. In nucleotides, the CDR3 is TGCGCCAGCAGTGAGTCAGGGAACTATGGCTACGCCTTC.

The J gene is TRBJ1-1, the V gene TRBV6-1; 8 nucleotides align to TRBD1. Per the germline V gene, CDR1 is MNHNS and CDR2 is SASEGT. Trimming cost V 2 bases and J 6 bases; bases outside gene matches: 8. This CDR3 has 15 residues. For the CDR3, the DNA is TGTGCCAGCAGTGAACGAACAGGGGGATTCGCTGAAGCTTTCTTT. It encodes CASSERTGGFAEAFF.

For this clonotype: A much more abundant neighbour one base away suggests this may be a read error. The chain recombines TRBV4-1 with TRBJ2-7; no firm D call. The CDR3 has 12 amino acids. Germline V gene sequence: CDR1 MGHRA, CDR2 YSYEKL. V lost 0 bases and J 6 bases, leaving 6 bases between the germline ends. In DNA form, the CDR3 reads TGCGCCAGCAGCCAAGAGGCCGGCGAGCAGTACTTC. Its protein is CASSQEAGEQYF.

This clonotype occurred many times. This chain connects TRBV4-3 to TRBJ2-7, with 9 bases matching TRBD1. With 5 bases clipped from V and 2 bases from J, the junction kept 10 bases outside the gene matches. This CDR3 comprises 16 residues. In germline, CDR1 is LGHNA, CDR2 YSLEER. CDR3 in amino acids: CASSYVATGGTYEQYF. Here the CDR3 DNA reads TGCGCCAGCAGCTATGTAGCGACAGGGGGGACCTACGAGCAGTACTTC.

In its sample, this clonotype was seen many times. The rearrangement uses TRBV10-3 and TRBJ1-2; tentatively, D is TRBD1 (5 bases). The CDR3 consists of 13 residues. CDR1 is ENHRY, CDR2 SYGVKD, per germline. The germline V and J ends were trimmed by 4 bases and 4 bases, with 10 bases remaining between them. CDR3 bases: TGTGCCATCAGTGGGGGGTCGGGCTATGGCTACACCTTC. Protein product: CAISGGSGYGYTF.